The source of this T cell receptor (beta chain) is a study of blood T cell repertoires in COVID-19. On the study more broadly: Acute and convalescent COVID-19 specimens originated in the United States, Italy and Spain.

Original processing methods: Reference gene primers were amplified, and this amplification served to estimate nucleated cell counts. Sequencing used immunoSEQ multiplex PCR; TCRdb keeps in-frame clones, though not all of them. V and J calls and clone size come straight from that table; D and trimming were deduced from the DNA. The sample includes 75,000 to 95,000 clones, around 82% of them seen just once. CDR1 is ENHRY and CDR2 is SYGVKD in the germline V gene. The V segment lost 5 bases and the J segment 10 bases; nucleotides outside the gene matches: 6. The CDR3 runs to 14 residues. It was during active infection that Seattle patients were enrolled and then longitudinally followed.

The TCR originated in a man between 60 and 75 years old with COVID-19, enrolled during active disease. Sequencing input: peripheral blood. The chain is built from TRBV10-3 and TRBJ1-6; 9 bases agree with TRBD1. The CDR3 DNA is TGTGCCATCAGTCCGACAGGGGGAAGATCACCCCTCCACTTT. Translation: CAISPTGGRSPLHF.